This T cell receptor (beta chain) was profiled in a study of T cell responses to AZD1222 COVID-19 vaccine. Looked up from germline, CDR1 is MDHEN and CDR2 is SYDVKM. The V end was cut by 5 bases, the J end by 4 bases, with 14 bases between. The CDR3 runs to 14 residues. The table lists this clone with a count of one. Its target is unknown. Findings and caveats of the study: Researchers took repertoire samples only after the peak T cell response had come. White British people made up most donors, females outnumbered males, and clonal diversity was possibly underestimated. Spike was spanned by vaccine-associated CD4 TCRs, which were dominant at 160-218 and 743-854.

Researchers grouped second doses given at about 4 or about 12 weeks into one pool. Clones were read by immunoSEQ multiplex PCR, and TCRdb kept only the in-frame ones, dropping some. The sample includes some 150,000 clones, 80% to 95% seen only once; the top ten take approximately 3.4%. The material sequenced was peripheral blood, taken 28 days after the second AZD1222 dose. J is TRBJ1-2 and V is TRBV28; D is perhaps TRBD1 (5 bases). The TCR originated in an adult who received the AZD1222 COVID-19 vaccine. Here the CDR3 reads CASSDVRGPYGYTF. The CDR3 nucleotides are TGTGCCAGCAGTGACGTACGGGGACCCTATGGCTACACCTTC.